This T cell receptor beta chain was sequenced for a study of shared clonotypes between healthy human individuals. This clone has more than one count but fewer than ten. The same CDR3 also results from other DNA sequences found in this sample. The ends were cut back, 0 bases at V and 3 bases at J, with 9 bases in the middle. CDR1 is SGHRS and CDR2 is YFSETQ in the germline V gene. There are 14 residues in the CDR3. Data came from immunoSEQ multiplex PCR; TCRdb stores just in-frame clones and leaves some out. The sample carries under 1,100,000 clones, roughly 80% recorded once. V usage is TRBV5-1 and J usage is TRBJ2-5; tentative D call: TRBD2 (5 bases). The sequence was obtained from a man aged 18 to 30 in good health. Sequences were obtained from memory CD4+ T cells sorted from blood. Subset given: CD45RA-negative fraction. As DNA, the CDR3 is TGCGCCAGCAGCTTGGCTCCGGGAAAAGAGACCCAGTACTTC. It codes for CASSLAPGKETQYF.